This TCR beta chain was observed in a study of T-cell reconstitution after alpha-beta-depleted transplantation in children. During its preparation, the TCRbeta library received unique molecular identifiers. One entry per CDR3 protein, called by TCRdb with MiXCR from the PCR reads. The sample contains roughly 500,000 distinct CDR3 sequences, 18% of which appear only once. Germline V lookup: CDR1 SGHRS, CDR2 YFSETQ. This CDR3 comprises 15 residues. Trimming took off 0 bases at V and 0 bases at J, with 8 bases between the two ends. The receptor comes from a human donor who donated a stem cell graft to a child with acute lymphoblastic leukemia. The chain uses TRBV5-1 and TRBJ2-3, with D perhaps assigned TRBD1 or TRBD2 (5 bases each). The material was PBMCs from the stem cell graft donor, obtained from the stem cell graft. CDR3 sequence: CASSLDRTSTDTQYF. Here the CDR3 DNA reads TGCGCCAGCAGCTTGGACAGGACTAGCACAGATACGCAGTATTTT.